The 9 T cell receptor beta chains presented below share a single source sample, sequenced in a study of brain metastases from non-small cell lung cancer. Only in-frame clones appear in the TCRdb table, and some are missing; sequencing was by immunoSEQ multiplex PCR. Of about 4,900 clones listed, about 74% are singletons. Sequencing was carried out using primary lung tumor tissue. These TCRs come from a donor at least 40 years old with non-small cell lung cancer.

This clone was counted only a few times. V is TRBV19 and J is TRBJ1-5; D call uncertain. The V end was cut by 5 bases, the J end by 0 bases, with 8 bases between. This CDR3 is 14 amino acids long. The germline gives CDR1 LNHDA, CDR2 SQIVND (reference sequence). The DNA for the CDR3 is TGTGCCAGTAGTCAGACGTTTAGCAATCAGCCCCAGCATTTT. It codes for CASSQTFSNQPQHF.

This clone came up once. The V and J genes are TRBV4-3 and TRBJ1-6; the match to TRBD1 covers 9 bases. The length of the CDR3 is 20 residues. Germline V lookup: CDR1 LGHNA, CDR2 YSLEER. The V and J ends lost 0 bases and 0 bases, in that order; junction bases with no gene match: 9. The CDR3 protein is CASSQDDPDRGSSYNSPLHF. The CDR3 nucleotides are TGCGCCAGCAGCCAAGACGACCCCGACAGGGGGAGCTCCTATAATTCACCCCTCCACTTT.

The chain carries TRBV6-5 and TRBJ1-3; a possible D gene is TRBD1 (5 bases). The V and J ends lost 5 bases and 0 bases respectively, with 11 bases between them. Germline V lookup: CDR1 MNHEY, CDR2 SVGAGI. The CDR3 is 15 amino acids. CDR3 nucleotides: TGTGCCAGCAGTCGGGACTTCGCCTCTGGAAACACCATATATTTT. This encodes CASSRDFASGNTIYF.

This clone occurred a few times. J is TRBJ2-3 and V is TRBV5-1; D might be TRBD1 or TRBD2, each matching 7 bases. Trimming cost V 4 bases and J 6 bases, with 15 bases left between them. Germline values: CDR1 SGHRS, CDR2 YFSETQ. The CDR3 covers 14 residues. As DNA, the CDR3 is TGCGCCAGCAGCCCAGGGAGGGGGCAGGATACGCAGTATTTT. It is translated as CASSPGRGQDTQYF. Supplemented by reference TRBV5-1 and TRBJ2-3, the full variable domain reads KAGVTQTPRYLIKTRGQQVTLSCSPISGHRSVSWYQQTPGQGLQFLFEYFSETQRNKGNFPGRFSGRQFSNSRSEMNVSTLELGDSALYLCASSPGRGQDTQYFGPGTRLTVL.

With regard to this clone: Given a much more abundant clone one base away, this may be a read error. The same CDR3 can be traced to other DNA sequences in this sample. The chain uses TRBV4-3 and TRBJ1-4; D is perhaps TRBD1 (6 bases). This CDR3 has 16 amino acids. Trimming removed 5 bases at V and 10 bases at J, with 23 bases between. CDR1 LGHNA and CDR2 YSLEER come from the germline V gene. As DNA, the CDR3 is TGCGCCAGCAGCGCGCAGCCGGGACAAGGCTCGGGAAAACTGTTTTTT. Residues: CASSAQPGQGSGKLFF.

The J gene is TRBJ1-2, the V gene TRBV5-5; D remains ambiguous. Germline CDR1 and CDR2: SGHKS and YYEKEE (reference sequence). The ends were cut back, 3 bases at V and 0 bases at J, with 9 bases in the middle. The CDR3 consists of 14 residues. CDR3 region: CASSSSLTNYGYTF. The CDR3 bases are TGTGCCAGCAGCTCCAGCCTTACTAACTATGGCTACACCTTC. Full variable domain (missing parts from reference TRBV5-5 and TRBJ1-2): DAGVTQSPTHLIKTRGQQVTLRCSPISGHKSVSWYQQVLGQGPQFIFQYYEKEERGRGNFPDRFSARQFPNYSSELNVNALLLGDSALYLCASSSSLTNYGYTFGSGTRLTVV.

This clone was counted between two and nine times. At the DNA level, this CDR3 is encoded by other sequences in the same sample as well. The chain uses TRBV10-1 and TRBJ2-7; 8 bases line up with TRBD1. The germline V gene has CDR1 WNHNN and CDR2 SYGVQD (reference sequence). Trimming cost V 6 bases and J 2 bases; bases outside gene matches: 12. The CDR3 extends over 16 amino acids. The CDR3 is CASRDPGTGNPYEQYV. The DNA for the CDR3 is TGCGCCAGCAGGGACCCCGGGACAGGAAACCCCTACGAGCAGTACGTC.

V is TRBV12-5 and J is TRBJ2-7, with D unresolved. The CDR3 extends over 12 amino acids. V was cut by 1 base and J by 3 bases, with 4 bases left in between. The germline gives CDR1 LGHNT, CDR2 FRNRAP. The CDR3 protein is CASGLDFYEQYF. The CDR3 DNA reads TGTGCTAGTGGTTTGGATTTCTACGAGCAGTACTTC. Filled out from reference TRBV12-5 and TRBJ2-7, the complete variable domain reads DARVTQTPRHKVTEMGQEVTMRCQPILGHNTVFWYRQTMMQGLELLAYFRNRAPLDDSGMPKDRFSAEMPDATLATLKIQPSEPRDSAVYFCASGLDFYEQYFGPGTRLTVT.

To note about this clone: The same CDR3 can be traced to other DNA sequences in this sample. This chain links TRBV11-3 with TRBJ1-1; D unclear. The CDR3 runs 14 residues. The germline gives CDR1 SGHNT, CDR2 YENEEA. Trimming took 1 base from V and 5 from J, leaving 11 bases between them. The CDR3: CASSLVPGDTEAFF. As DNA, the CDR3 is TGTGCCAGCAGCTTAGTCCCCGGTGATACTGAAGCTTTCTTT.